Below, one T cell receptor (beta chain) is given with its context. The target antigen is unknown. This entry is derived from a study of shared clonotypes between healthy human individuals. The CDR3 loop spans 15 amino acids. Germline values: CDR1 SQVTM, CDR2 ANQGSEA. J gave up 3 bases and V 0 bases, and 6 bases lay outside the gene matches. Researchers divided each subset's genomic DNA evenly across several immunoSEQ plates. Measured with immunoSEQ multiplex PCR; TCRdb has only the in-frame clones, and not every one. This sample carries millions of clones, roughly 91% of them seen once, and the ten largest clones take around 1.7%. Points from the study as a whole: Rarefaction revealed incomplete sorted-subset sequencing despite large depth.

Naive CD8 populations comprised CD45RO-negative cells positively selected for CCR7, excluding terminally differentiated effector memory CD45RA+ cells. This receptor was taken from a man aged 18 to 29 in good health. Some clones in this sample may be carry-over from other donors' samples. The rearrangement uses TRBV29-1 and TRBJ2-7; the match to TRBD2 covers 9 bases. The sequenced sample consisted of naive CD8+ T cells from PBMCs. The CDR3 sequence: CSVEDPGTSIYEQYF. The CDR3 bases are TGCAGCGTTGAAGATCCGGGGACTAGCATCTACGAGCAGTACTTC.